This TCR beta chain was sequenced in a study of shared T cell receptors in the human thymus. Sequencing used immunoSEQ multiplex PCR; TCRdb keeps in-frame clones, though not all of them. In the table there are almost 550,000 clones, 75% to 85% of which are singletons. This clone was seen a few times. CDR3 length: 12 amino acids. The germline V gene encodes CDR1 SGHTS and CDR2 YDEGEE. V dropped 0 bases and J dropped 3 bases, with 4 bases sitting between them. The same specimen was also included in a second study, on human thymus T cells. Per that paper: Having corrective surgery for congenital heart defects, healthy Finnish infants were the ones who donated. Thymic material originated from resections removed in the course of corrective heart surgery. There appeared to be biased usage of V and J genes in thymic and blood repertoires.

The chain employs TRBV5-8 and TRBJ2-7; D is ambiguous. The clonotype comes from a boy under two years old with a congenital heart defect. Source material: thymocytes. The CDR3 spells CASSLANYEQYF. DNA of the CDR3: TGTGCCAGCAGCTTGGCCAACTACGAGCAGTACTTC.